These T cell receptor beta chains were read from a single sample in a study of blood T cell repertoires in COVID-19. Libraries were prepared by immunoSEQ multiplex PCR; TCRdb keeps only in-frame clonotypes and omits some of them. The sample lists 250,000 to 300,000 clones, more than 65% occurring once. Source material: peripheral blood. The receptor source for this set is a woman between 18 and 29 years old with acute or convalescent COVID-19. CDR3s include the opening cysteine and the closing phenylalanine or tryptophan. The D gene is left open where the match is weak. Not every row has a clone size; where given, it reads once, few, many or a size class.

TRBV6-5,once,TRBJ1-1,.,CASRPDRRNTEAFF,TGTGCCAGCAGACCCGACAGGAGGAACACTGAAGCTTTCTTT
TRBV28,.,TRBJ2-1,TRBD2,CATAGGLAGYNEQFF,TGTGCCACCGCCGGAGGACTAGCGGGGTACAATGAGCAGTTCTTC
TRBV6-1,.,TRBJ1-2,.,CASSEAVGESYGYTF,TGTGCCAGCAGTGAAGCTGTTGGGGAGTCTTATGGCTACACCTTC
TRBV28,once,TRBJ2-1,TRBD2,CASSLRVLKAGASGRAYNEQFF,TGTGCCAGCAGTTTAAGGGTTTTAAAGGCCGGGGCTAGCGGGAGGGCCTACAATGAGCAGTTCTTC
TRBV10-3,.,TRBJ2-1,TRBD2,CAISESASGRPPGYNEQFF,TGTGCCATCAGTGAGTCGGCTAGCGGGAGGCCCCCGGGCTACAATGAGCAGTTCTTC
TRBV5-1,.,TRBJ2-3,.,CASSIRTDTQYF,TGCGCCAGCAGCATCAGAACAGATACGCAGTATTTT
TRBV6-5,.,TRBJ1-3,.,CASSYGQTSGNTIYF,TGTGCCAGCAGTTACGGGCAGACCTCTGGAAACACCATATATTTT
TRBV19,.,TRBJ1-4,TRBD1,CASESSFGQAEKLFF,TGTGCCAGTGAATCCAGCTTTGGACAGGCTGAAAAACTGTTTTTT
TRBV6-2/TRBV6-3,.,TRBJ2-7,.,CASSYTNLQGRKYF,TGTGCCAGCAGTTACACAAACCTCCAGGGGCGCAAGTACTTC
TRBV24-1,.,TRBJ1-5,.,CATSDSQGYRPQHF,TGTGCCACCAGTGATTCACAGGGTTATCGGCCCCAGCATTTT
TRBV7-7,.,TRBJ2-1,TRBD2,CASSLGTISSYNEQFF,TGTGCTAGCAGCCTAGGGACTATAAGCTCCTACAATGAGCAGTTCTTC
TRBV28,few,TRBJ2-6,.,CASISQGGGANVLTF,TGTGCCAGCATAAGCCAGGGTGGTGGGGCCAACGTCCTGACTTTC
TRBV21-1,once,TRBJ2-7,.,CASSPRREAYEQYF,TGTGCCAGCAGCCCTCGCCGGGAGGCCTACGAGCAGTACTTC
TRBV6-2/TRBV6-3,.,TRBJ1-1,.,CASSYSRREVSEAFF,TGTGCCAGCAGTTACTCTCGCAGGGAAGTATCTGAAGCTTTCTTT
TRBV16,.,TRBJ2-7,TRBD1,CASSQFGTAPYEQYF,TGTGCCAGCAGCCAATTTGGGACAGCTCCCTACGAGCAGTACTTC
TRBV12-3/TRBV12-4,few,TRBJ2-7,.,CASSRDYEQYF,TGTGCCAGCAGTCGCGATTACGAGCAGTACTTC
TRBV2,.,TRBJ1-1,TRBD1,CASSPGQGMNTEAFF,TGTGCCAGCAGTCCGGGACAGGGCATGAACACTGAAGCTTTCTTT
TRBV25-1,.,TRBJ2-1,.,CASSGANEQFF,TGTGCCAGCAGTGGGGCTAATGAGCAGTTCTTC